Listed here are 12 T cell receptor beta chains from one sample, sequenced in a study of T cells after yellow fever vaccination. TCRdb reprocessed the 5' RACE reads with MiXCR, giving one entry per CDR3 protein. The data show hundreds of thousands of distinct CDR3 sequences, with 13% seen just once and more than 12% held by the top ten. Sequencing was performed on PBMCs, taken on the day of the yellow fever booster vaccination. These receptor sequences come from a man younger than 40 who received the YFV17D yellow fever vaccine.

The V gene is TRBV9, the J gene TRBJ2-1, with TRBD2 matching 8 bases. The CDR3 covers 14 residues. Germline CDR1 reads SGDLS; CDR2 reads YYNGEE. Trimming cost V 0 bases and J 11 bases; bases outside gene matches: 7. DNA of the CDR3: TGTGCCAGCAGCGTAGCTACGGGAGGGCCAAAGCAGTTCTTC. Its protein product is CASSVATGGPKQFF.

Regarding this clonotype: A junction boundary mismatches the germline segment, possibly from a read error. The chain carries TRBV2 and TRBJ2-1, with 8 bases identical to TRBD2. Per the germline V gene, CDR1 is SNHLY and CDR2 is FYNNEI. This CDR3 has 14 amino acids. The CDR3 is CASRPSGGYSEQFF. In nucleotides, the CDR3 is TGTGCCAGCAGACCAAGCGGGGGATACAGTGAGCAGTTCTTC.

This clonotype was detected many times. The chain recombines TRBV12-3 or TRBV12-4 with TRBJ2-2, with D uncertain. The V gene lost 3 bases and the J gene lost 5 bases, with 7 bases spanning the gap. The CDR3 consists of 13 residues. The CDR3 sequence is CASSLVVTGELFF. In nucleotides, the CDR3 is TGTGCCAGCAGTTTGGTTGTAACCGGGGAGCTGTTTTTT.

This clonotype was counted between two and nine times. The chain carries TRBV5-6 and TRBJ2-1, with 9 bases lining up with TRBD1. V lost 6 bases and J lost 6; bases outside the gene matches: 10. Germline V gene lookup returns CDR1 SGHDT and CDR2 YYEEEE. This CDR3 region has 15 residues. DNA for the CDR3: TGTGCCAGCAACAGAGCCGGGACAGGGATCAATGAGCAGTTCTTC. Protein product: CASNRAGTGINEQFF.

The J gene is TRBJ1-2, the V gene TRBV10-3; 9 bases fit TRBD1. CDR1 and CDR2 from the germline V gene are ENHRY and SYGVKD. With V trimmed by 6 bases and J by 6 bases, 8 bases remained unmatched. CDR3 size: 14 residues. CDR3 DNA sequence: TGTGCCATCAGAGGGACAGGGAGGTTGGATGGCTACACCTTC. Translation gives CAIRGTGRLDGYTF.

The CDR3: CASSLPGTLYGYTF. The DNA for the CDR3 is TGTGCCAGCAGTTTGCCGGGGACCCTATATGGCTACACCTTC. The chain combines TRBV28 with TRBJ1-2, with D perhaps TRBD1 (5 bases). The V gene lost 3 bases and the J gene lost 5 bases, with 13 bases spanning the gap. This CDR3 contains 14 residues. The germline V gene has CDR1 MDHEN and CDR2 SYDVKM.

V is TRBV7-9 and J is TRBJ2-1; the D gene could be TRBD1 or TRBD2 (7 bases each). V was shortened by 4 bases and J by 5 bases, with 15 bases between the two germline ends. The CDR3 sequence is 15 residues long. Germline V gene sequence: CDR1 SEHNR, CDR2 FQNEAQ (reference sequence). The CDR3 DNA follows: TGTGCCAGCAGCTCCGGGGGGACAGCCAACAATGAGCAGTTCTTC. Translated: CASSSGGTANNEQFF.

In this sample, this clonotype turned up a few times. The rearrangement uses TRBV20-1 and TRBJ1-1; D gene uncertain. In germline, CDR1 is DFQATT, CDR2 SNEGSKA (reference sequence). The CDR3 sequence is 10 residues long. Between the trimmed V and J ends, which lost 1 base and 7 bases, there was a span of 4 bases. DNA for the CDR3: TGCAGTGCTAGAGGGGTTGAAGCTTTCTTT. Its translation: CSARGVEAFF.

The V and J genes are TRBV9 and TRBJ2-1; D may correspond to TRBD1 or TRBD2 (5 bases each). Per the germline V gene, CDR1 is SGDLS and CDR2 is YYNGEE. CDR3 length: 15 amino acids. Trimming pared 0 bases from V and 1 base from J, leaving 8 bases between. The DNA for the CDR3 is TGTGCCAGCAGCGTAGGGGGACCATCCTACAATGAGCAGTTCTTC. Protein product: CASSVGGPSYNEQFF.

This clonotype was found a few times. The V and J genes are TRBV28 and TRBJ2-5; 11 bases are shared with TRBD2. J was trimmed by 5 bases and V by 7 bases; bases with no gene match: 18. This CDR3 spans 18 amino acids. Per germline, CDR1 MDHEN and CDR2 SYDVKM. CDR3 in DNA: TGTGCCAGCAAGAGCCCGGGACTGACCGGGACTAGCGGTGAGACCCAGTACTTC. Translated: CASKSPGLTGTSGETQYF.

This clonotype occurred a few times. CDR3 region: CAISEGGWGEQYF. DNA for the CDR3: TGTGCCATCAGTGAGGGGGGCTGGGGCGAGCAGTACTTC. V and J are TRBV10-3 and TRBJ2-7; TRBD1 is a possible D gene (6 bases). The V gene lost 2 bases and the J gene lost 6 bases, with 11 bases spanning the gap. This CDR3 region has 13 residues. Germline V gene sequence: CDR1 ENHRY, CDR2 SYGVKD.

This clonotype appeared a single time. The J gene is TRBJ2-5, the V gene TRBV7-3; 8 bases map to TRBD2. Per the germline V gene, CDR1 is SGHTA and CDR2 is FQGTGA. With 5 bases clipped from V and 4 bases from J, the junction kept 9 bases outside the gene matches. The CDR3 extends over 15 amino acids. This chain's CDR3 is CASSPGGRAGETQYF. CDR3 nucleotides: TGTGCCAGCAGCCCGGGGGGGCGTGCCGGAGAGACCCAGTACTTC.